This is a list of T cell receptor beta chains from one sample in a study of graft-versus-host responses after intestinal transplantation. Measured with immunoSEQ multiplex PCR; TCRdb has only the in-frame clones, and not every one. Of tens of thousands of clones listed, 75% to 95% were seen once; the top ten hold around 0.5%. No antigen has been assigned to these receptors. Sequencing used unstimulated CD8+ T cells sorted from spleen or lymph node cells, obtained before intestinal transplant. The origin of the receptors is a human donor who received an intestinal transplant. Both conserved end residues are part of each CDR3. A D gene is named only where the DNA matches it firmly. Not all rows give a size; the values are once, few, many and, for expanded clones, a class.

TRBV7-9	TRBJ2-7	NA	NA	CASSVPEGGKYEQYF	TGTGCCAGCAGCGTACCGGAAGGGGGAAAGTACGAGCAGTACTTC
TRBV18	TRBJ2-1	NA	NA	CASSPQPQVYNEQFF	TGTGCCAGCTCACCCCAGCCTCAGGTCTACAATGAGCAGTTCTTC
TRBV29-1	TRBJ1-2	few	NA	CSVPWGDYGYTF	TGCAGCGTCCCCTGGGGGGACTATGGCTACACCTTC
TRBV15	TRBJ2-7	NA	NA	CATSRDRIGSGHEQYF	TGTGCCACCAGCAGAGATAGGATAGGATCAGGGCACGAGCAGTACTTC
TRBV27	TRBJ2-1	NA	NA	CASRTFSPGNEQFF	TGTGCCAGCCGGACTTTTTCCCCTGGCAATGAGCAGTTCTTC
TRBV5-1	TRBJ1-1	NA	NA	CASSREGDNTEAFF	TGCGCCAGCAGCCGGGAGGGGGATAACACTGAAGCTTTCTTT
TRBV6-5	TRBJ2-5	NA	NA	CASSADPRTKETQYF	TGTGCCAGCAGTGCCGACCCAAGGACTAAAGAGACCCAGTACTTC
TRBV11-2	TRBJ2-5	once	NA	CASSLEAGSQETQYF	TGTGCCAGCAGCTTAGAGGCAGGGTCCCAAGAGACCCAGTACTTC
TRBV4-1	TRBJ2-1	NA	TRBD1	CASSPQDRGDYNEQFF	TGCGCCAGCAGCCCACAGGACAGGGGGGATTACAATGAGCAGTTCTTC
TRBV7-8	TRBJ1-2	NA	NA	CASSLKENYGYTF	TGTGCCAGCAGCTTAAAGGAGAACTATGGCTACACCTTC
TRBV4-1	TRBJ2-3	NA	NA	CASSQEARTGTDTQYF	TGCGCCAGCAGCCAAGAAGCCCGAACTGGCACAGATACGCAGTATTTT
TRBV4-3	TRBJ2-3	NA	NA	CASSQAIRGMQYF	TGCGCCAGCAGCCAAGCAATTCGGGGGATGCAGTATTTT
TRBV2	TRBJ2-1	NA	TRBD2	CASSAPSGLLSYNEQFF	TGTGCCAGCAGCGCGCCGTCGGGACTACTCTCCTACAATGAGCAGTTCTTC
TRBV16	TRBJ2-7	NA	NA	CASSPLSYEQYF	TGTGCCAGCAGCCCCCTCAGCTACGAGCAGTACTTC
TRBV11-2	TRBJ2-7	NA	NA	CASSFGWGRAYEQYF	TGTGCCAGCAGCTTTGGGTGGGGCAGGGCCTACGAGCAGTACTTC
TRBV28	TRBJ1-1	NA	NA	CASRLLLQGYDEAFF	TGTGCCAGCAGACTACTTCTGCAGGGGTATGACGAAGCTTTCTTT
TRBV6-4	TRBJ2-7	NA	NA	CARSLIGRDSKTYEQYF	TGTGCCAGGAGCCTTATTGGCCGGGACTCTAAAACCTACGAGCAGTACTTC
TRBV11-2	TRBJ2-1	NA	TRBD2	CASYPGGNEQFF	TGTGCCAGCTATCCCGGGGGGAATGAGCAGTTCTTC
TRBV5-1	TRBJ2-7	NA	NA	CASSLGQFSYEQYF	TGCGCCAGCAGCCTAGGACAGTTCTCCTACGAGCAGTACTTC
TRBV28	TRBJ2-6	NA	TRBD1	CASSPRDRPSGANVLTF	TGTGCCAGCAGTCCCCGGGACAGGCCCTCTGGGGCCAACGTCCTGACTTTC
TRBV4-1	TRBJ1-5	NA	NA	CASSQEGGVNQPQHF	TGCGCCAGCAGCCAAGAGGGAGGAGTTAATCAGCCCCAGCATTTT
TRBV19	TRBJ2-1	NA	NA	CASTSGYNEQFF	TGTGCCAGTACCTCGGGGTACAATGAGCAGTTCTTC
TRBV1	TRBJ1-2	NA	NA	CTSSQDSEGNYGYTF	TGCACCAGCAGCCAAGATAGTGAGGGAAACTATGGCTACACCTTC
TRBV5-1	TRBJ2-3	NA	NA	CASSSLGGTDTQYF	TGCGCCAGCAGCTCACTAGGCGGCACAGATACGCAGTATTTT
TRBV10-2	TRBJ2-5	NA	TRBD1	CASSEGTAWPQYF	TGCGCCAGCAGTGAGGGGACAGCGTGGCCCCAGTACTTC
TRBV27	TRBJ2-7	NA	TRBD1	CASTSYGGRQGYEQYF	TGTGCCAGCACCTCTTATGGGGGAAGACAGGGCTACGAGCAGTACTTC
TRBV7-3	TRBJ2-7	NA	TRBD2	CASSSQIVGGSAYEQYF	TGTGCCAGCAGCTCCCAGATAGTGGGAGGGAGCGCCTACGAGCAGTACTTC
TRBV9	TRBJ2-1	NA	TRBD1	CASSERQGAYNEQFF	TGTGCCAGCAGCGAAAGGCAGGGGGCTTACAATGAGCAGTTCTTC
TRBV28	TRBJ2-1	once	NA	CASSRDGSYHNEQFF	TGTGCCAGCAGTCGGGACGGGAGTTACCACAATGAGCAGTTCTTC
TRBV2	TRBJ2-7	NA	NA	CASRRGEQYF	TGTGCCAGCAGGCGTGGCGAGCAGTACTTC
TRBV10-2	TRBJ1-1	NA	NA	CASSDGGALTEAFF	TGCGCCAGCAGTGATGGAGGAGCCCTCACTGAAGCTTTCTTT
TRBV5-6	TRBJ1-4	few	TRBD1	CASSLRGRNEKLFF	TGTGCCAGCAGCTTAAGGGGGCGTAATGAAAAACTGTTTTTT
TRBV28	TRBJ1-5	NA	NA	CASTNSNQPQHF	TGTGCCAGCACCAATAGCAATCAGCCCCAGCATTTT
TRBV7-9	TRBJ2-3	NA	TRBD2	CASSPGSGVITDTQYF	TGTGCCAGCAGCCCAGGGAGCGGGGTTATCACAGATACGCAGTATTTT
TRBV5-1	TRBJ1-1	NA	TRBD1	CASSLPPGTGDTEAFF	TGCGCCAGCAGCTTGCCCCCCGGGACAGGGGACACTGAAGCTTTCTTT
TRBV28	TRBJ1-5	once	NA	CASIKSGPSNQPQHF	TGTGCCAGCATTAAATCCGGTCCTAGCAATCAGCCCCAGCATTTT
TRBV5-4	TRBJ2-3	NA	TRBD1	CASSPSSRDREVGTDTQYF	TGTGCCAGCAGCCCATCGTCCCGGGACAGGGAGGTCGGCACAGATACGCAGTATTTT
TRBV5-5	TRBJ2-7	NA	TRBD2	CASLASGYSYEQYF	TGTGCCAGCTTGGCTAGCGGGTACTCCTACGAGCAGTACTTC
TRBV6-6	TRBJ2-1	NA	TRBD2	CASSYGGVTYNEQFF	TGTGCCAGCAGTTATGGGGGGGTAACCTACAATGAGCAGTTCTTC
TRBV10-1	TRBJ2-7	NA	TRBD2	CASSESVGKLAMGEQYF	TGCGCCAGCAGTGAGTCGGTCGGGAAACTAGCGATGGGCGAGCAGTACTTC
TRBV19	TRBJ2-4	NA	TRBD2	CASSTIAGGGVAKNIQYF	TGTGCCAGCAGTACTATAGCGGGAGGTGGCGTAGCCAAAAACATTCAGTACTTC
TRBV28	TRBJ2-2	NA	NA	CASSPSGAANTGELFF	TGTGCCAGCAGTCCCTCAGGGGCCGCGAACACCGGGGAGCTGTTTTTT
TRBV10-3	TRBJ1-2	NA	NA	CAISESGQNYGYTF	TGTGCCATCAGTGAGTCGGGACAAAACTATGGCTACACCTTC
TRBV14	TRBJ2-3	NA	NA	CASSQAIVPVTDTQYF	TGTGCCAGCAGCCAAGCGATAGTTCCTGTCACAGATACGCAGTATTTT
TRBV7-2	TRBJ2-3	NA	TRBD1	CASSLEGDSKWYPDTQYF	TGTGCCAGCAGCTTAGAGGGGGACAGTAAGTGGTACCCAGATACGCAGTATTTT
TRBV27	TRBJ2-7	NA	NA	CASSATRVEQYF	TGTGCCAGCAGCGCTACTAGGGTCGAGCAGTACTTC